This T cell receptor beta chain was observed in a study of blood T cells in healthy people across ages. Study as a whole: Through template switching, about one barcoded beta molecule was captured per two T cells, as measured in model experiments.

General study results and limits: Whereas aged donors had fewer naive CD4+ cells, long-lived donors had more of them and higher diversity.

Alongside a J-beta primer mix, a sample-barcoded 5' primer served in a second PCR lasting about 7 to 12 cycles. Every molecule of cDNA carried a tag from a template-switch adaptor with 12 random nucleotides. TCRdb re-called the 5' RACE reads through MiXCR, storing one row per CDR3 protein. The sample lists about 1.6 million distinct CDR3 sequences, about 35% occurring once. This clonotype came up once. The target antigen is unknown. Germline V gene lookup returns CDR1 DFQATT and CDR2 SNEGSKA (reference sequence). Germline trimming cut 0 bases from V and 4 bases from J; bases unmatched to any gene: 0. The CDR3 is 13 residues long.

The chain combines TRBV20-1 with TRBJ2-3, with 8 positions matching TRBD1. What was sequenced was blood. The sequence derives from a woman in her twenties or thirties in good health. The CDR3 spells CSAREQGADTQYF. The CDR3, as DNA: TGCAGTGCTAGAGAACAGGGGGCAGATACGCAGTATTTT.